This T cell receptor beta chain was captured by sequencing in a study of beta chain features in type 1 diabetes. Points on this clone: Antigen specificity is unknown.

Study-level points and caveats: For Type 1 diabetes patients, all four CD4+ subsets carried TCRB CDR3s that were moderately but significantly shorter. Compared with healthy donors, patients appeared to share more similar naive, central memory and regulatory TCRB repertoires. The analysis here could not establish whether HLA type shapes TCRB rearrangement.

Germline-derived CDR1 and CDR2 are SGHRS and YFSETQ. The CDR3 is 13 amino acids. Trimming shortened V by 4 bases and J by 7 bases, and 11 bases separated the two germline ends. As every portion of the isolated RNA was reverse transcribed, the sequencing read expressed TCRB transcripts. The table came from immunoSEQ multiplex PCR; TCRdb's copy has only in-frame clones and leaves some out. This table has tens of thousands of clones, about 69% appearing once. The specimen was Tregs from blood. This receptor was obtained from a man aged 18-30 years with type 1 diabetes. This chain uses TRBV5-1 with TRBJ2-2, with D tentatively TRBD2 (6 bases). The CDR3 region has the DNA TGCGCCAGCAGCCCCGGGGACTTCGGGGAGCTGTTTTTT. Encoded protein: CASSPGDFGELFF.